This T cell receptor beta chain originates from a study of blood T cell repertoires in COVID-19. Across the study: Sites across the United States, Italy and Spain contributed samples from acute and convalescent COVID-19.

This clone was picked up a small number of times. There are 13 residues in the CDR3. V shed 3 bases and J 8 bases; nucleotides not matched to a gene: 3. Germline V gene lookup returns CDR1 SGHAT and CDR2 FQNNGV. Original methodology: Amplification of reference gene primers was used by the study to estimate nucleated cell counts. Produced via immunoSEQ multiplex PCR; TCRdb's table is partial and in-frame only. Clonal size and the V and J genes are those of that table, whereas D and trimming came from the DNA. The sample records about 170,000 clones, under 85% being singletons. The receptor's source is a man in his sixties or seventies with acute or convalescent COVID-19. The sample taken for sequencing was peripheral blood. The V call is TRBV11-2, the J call TRBJ1-2, with TRBD1 identical over 10 bases. The CDR3 here is CASSLDRGGGYTF. For the CDR3, the DNA is TGTGCCAGCAGCTTGGACAGGGGGGGCGGCTACACCTTC.